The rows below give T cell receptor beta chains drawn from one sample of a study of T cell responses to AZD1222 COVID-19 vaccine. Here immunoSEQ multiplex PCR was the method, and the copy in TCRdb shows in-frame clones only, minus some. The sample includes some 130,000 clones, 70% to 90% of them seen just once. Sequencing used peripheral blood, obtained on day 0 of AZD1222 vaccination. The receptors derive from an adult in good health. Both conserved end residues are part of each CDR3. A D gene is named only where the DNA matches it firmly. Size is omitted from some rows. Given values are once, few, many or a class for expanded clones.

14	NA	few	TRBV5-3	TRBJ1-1	CARSGYGRRTEAFF	TGTGCCAGAAGCGGGTACGGGAGGAGAACTGAAGCTTTCTTT
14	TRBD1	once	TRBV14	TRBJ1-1	CASSPTGGRTEAFF	TGTGCCAGCAGCCCGACAGGGGGGCGCACTGAAGCTTTCTTT
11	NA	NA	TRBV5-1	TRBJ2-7	CASSFHGEQYF	TGCGCCAGCAGCTTCCATGGCGAGCAGTACTTC
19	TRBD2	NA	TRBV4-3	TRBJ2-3	CASSQDGVLAEDSTDTQYF	TGCGCCAGCAGCCAAGATGGGGTCCTAGCGGAGGATAGCACAGATACGCAGTATTTT
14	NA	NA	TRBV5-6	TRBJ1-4	CASSLRDSHLKLFF	TGTGCCAGCAGCCTCCGGGACTCCCACCTTAAGCTGTTTTTT
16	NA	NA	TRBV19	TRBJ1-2	CASSIDPTRPNYGYTF	TGTGCCAGTAGTATAGATCCCACCCGCCCTAACTATGGCTACACCTTC
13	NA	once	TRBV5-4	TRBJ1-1	CASSSPGGPGAFF	TGTGCCAGCAGCTCCCCTGGGGGACCCGGGGCTTTCTTT
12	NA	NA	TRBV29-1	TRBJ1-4	CSVELGGEKLFF	TGCAGCGTTGAACTGGGGGGTGAAAAACTGTTTTTT
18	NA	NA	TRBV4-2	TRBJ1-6	CASSQGGGGSSYNSPLHF	TGTGCCAGCAGCCAAGGGGGCGGGGGGAGCTCCTATAATTCACCCCTCCACTTT
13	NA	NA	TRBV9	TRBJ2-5	CASSVGVAETQYF	TGTGCCAGCAGCGTAGGGGTGGCGGAGACCCAGTACTTC
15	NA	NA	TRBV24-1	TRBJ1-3	CATSDPGISGNTIYF	TGTGCCACCAGTGACCCCGGGATCTCTGGAAACACCATATATTTT
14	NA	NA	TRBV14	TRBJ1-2	CASSQATYPSGYTF	TGTGCCAGCAGCCAAGCTACATACCCCTCGGGCTACACCTTC
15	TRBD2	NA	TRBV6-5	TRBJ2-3	CASSFVAGPTDTQYF	TGTGCCAGCAGTTTCGTAGCGGGGCCCACAGATACGCAGTATTTT
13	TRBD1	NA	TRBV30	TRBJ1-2	CAWQQGLNYGYTF	TGTGCCTGGCAACAGGGGCTTAACTATGGCTACACCTTC
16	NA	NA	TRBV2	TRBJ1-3	CASRNGARVSGNTIYF	TGTGCCAGCAGGAACGGGGCAAGGGTCTCTGGAAACACCATATATTTT
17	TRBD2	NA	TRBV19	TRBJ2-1	CASSIATGTSGKNEQFF	TGTGCCAGTAGTATAGCAACCGGGACTAGCGGGAAGAATGAGCAGTTCTTC
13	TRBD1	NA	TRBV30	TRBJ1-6	CAWGTGRGSPLHF	TGTGCCTGGGGGACAGGAAGAGGTTCACCCCTCCACTTT
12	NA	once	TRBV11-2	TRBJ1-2	CASSLVDRGYTF	TGTGCCAGCAGCTTAGTAGATAGGGGCTACACCTTC
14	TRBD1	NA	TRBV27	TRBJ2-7	CASSRDRGVNEQYF	TGTGCCAGCAGTCGGGACAGGGGAGTAAACGAGCAGTACTTC
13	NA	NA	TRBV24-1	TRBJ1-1	CATSDLTDSEAFF	TGTGCCACCAGTGATTTGACGGACAGTGAAGCTTTCTTT
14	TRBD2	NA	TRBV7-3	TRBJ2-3	CASSAGGNTDTQYF	TGTGCCAGCAGCGCGGGGGGAAACACAGATACGCAGTATTTT
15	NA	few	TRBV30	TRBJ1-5	CAWSGGVMSNQPQHF	TGTGCCTGGAGTGGGGGGGTTATGAGCAATCAGCCCCAGCATTTT
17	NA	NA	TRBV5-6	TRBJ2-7	CASSLGRAGSKLHEQYF	TGTGCCAGCAGCTTAGGAAGGGCAGGGAGTAAACTCCACGAGCAGTACTTC
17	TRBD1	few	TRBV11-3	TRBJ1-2	CASSLVGTGSPSYGYTF	TGTGCCAGCAGCTTAGTAGGGACAGGGTCCCCTAGCTATGGCTACACCTTC
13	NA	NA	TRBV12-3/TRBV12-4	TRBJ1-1	CASEEGEGTEAFF	TGTGCCAGTGAGGAGGGGGAGGGGACTGAAGCTTTCTTT
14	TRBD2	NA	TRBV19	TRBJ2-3	CASSSSGYTDTQYF	TGTGCCAGTAGCTCTAGCGGTTACACAGATACGCAGTATTTT
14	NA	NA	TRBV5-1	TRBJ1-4	CASRRDSTNEKLFF	TGCGCCAGCAGGAGGGATTCAACTAATGAAAAACTGTTTTTT
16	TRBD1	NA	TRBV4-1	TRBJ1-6	CASSARQGSYNSPLHF	TGCGCCAGCAGCGCCCGACAGGGGAGTTATAATTCACCCCTCCACTTT
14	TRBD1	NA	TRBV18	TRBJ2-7	CASSRADRGYEQYF	TGTGCCAGCTCACGGGCGGACAGGGGTTACGAGCAGTACTTC
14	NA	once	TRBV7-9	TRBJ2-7	CASSYGAPPYEQYF	TGTGCCAGCAGCTACGGGGCACCCCCCTACGAGCAGTACTTC
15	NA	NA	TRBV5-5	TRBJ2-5	CASSLGTRMGETQYF	TGTGCCAGCAGCTTGGGTACTAGGATGGGGGAGACCCAGTACTTC
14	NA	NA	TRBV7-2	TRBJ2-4	CASSFTKAKNIQYF	TGTGCCAGCAGCTTTACAAAGGCCAAAAACATTCAGTACTTC
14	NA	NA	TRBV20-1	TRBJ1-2	CSASGGTGLYGYTF	TGCAGTGCTAGTGGGGGAACGGGACTATATGGCTACACCTTC
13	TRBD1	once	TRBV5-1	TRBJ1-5	CASSSTGEQPQHF	TGCGCCAGCAGCTCGACAGGGGAGCAGCCCCAGCATTTT